A selection of T cell receptor beta chains follows, all from one sample in a study of blood T cell repertoires in COVID-19. Generated by immunoSEQ multiplex PCR, the TCRdb table keeps only in-frame clones and is missing some. This table has 200,000 to 250,000 clones, 87% appearing once. Sequenced sample: PBMCs or T cells enriched from blood (not recorded which). These receptors were taken from a man aged 30-40 years who had recovered from COVID-19. Each CDR3 is given with its conserved first and last residue. D genes are given only for firm matches. Clone size, where shown, is once, few, many, or a class for clones that have expanded.

d_gene,abundance,j_gene,v_gene,CDR3aa,CDR3nt
TRBD2,NA,TRBJ2-2,TRBV7-9,CASSSSGGNTGELFF,TGTGCCAGCAGTAGTAGCGGGGGAAACACCGGGGAGCTGTTTTTT
TRBD2,NA,TRBJ2-7,TRBV5-1,CASSLKLAGGGITYEQYF,TGCGCCAGCAGCTTAAAACTAGCGGGAGGGGGGATTACCTACGAGCAGTACTTC
NA,few,TRBJ1-2,TRBV11-2,CASSSRLINYGYTF,TGTGCCAGCAGCTCGCGACTGATAAACTATGGCTACACCTTC
NA,NA,TRBJ1-2,TRBV18,CASSPTDFWSGYTF,TGTGCCAGCTCTCCGACAGACTTTTGGTCTGGCTACACCTTC
TRBD1,NA,TRBJ2-7,TRBV27,CASIGNRGFIYEQYF,TGTGCCAGCATCGGTAACAGGGGTTTCATCTACGAGCAGTACTTC
NA,NA,TRBJ2-1,TRBV9,CASSPRTAYNEQFF,TGTGCCAGCAGCCCACGGACAGCCTACAATGAGCAGTTCTTC
NA,NA,TRBJ2-7,TRBV2,CASSENGGFLEQYF,TGTGCCAGCAGTGAAAATGGGGGCTTTTTGGAGCAGTACTTC
TRBD1,NA,TRBJ1-5,TRBV7-9,CASSRGQGYQPQHF,TGTGCCAGCAGCAGGGGACAGGGGTATCAGCCCCAGCATTTT
TRBD1,NA,TRBJ1-1,TRBV29-1,CSAEGTAEAFF,TGCAGCGCAGAGGGGACAGCTGAAGCTTTCTTT
NA,NA,TRBJ1-2,TRBV6-5,CASKTELKTYGYTF,TGTGCCAGCAAGACAGAATTGAAAACCTATGGCTACACCTTC
NA,NA,TRBJ1-2,TRBV6-7,CAREFGYTF,TGTGCCAGAGAGTTTGGCTACACCTTC
NA,NA,TRBJ1-1,TRBV7-2,CASSLERELNTEAFF,TGTGCCAGCAGCTTAGAAAGGGAGCTGAACACTGAAGCTTTCTTT
TRBD2,NA,TRBJ2-7,TRBV6-5,CASLGLAGVGEQYF,TGTGCCAGCCTCGGGCTAGCGGGAGTCGGCGAGCAGTACTTC
TRBD1,NA,TRBJ1-4,TRBV7-2,CASSPDRGSEKLFF,TGTGCCAGCAGCCCCGACAGGGGGAGTGAAAAACTGTTTTTT
NA,NA,TRBJ2-2,TRBV19,CASSSIIGGLTGILGGELFF,TGTGCCAGTAGTAGTATAATTGGAGGACTCACAGGGATCCTCGGCGGGGAGCTGTTTTTT
TRBD2,NA,TRBJ2-1,TRBV10-1,CASSEGGRASYNEQFF,TGCGCCAGCAGTGAGGGCGGGAGGGCCTCCTACAATGAGCAGTTCTTC
NA,NA,TRBJ1-2,TRBV19,CASSIFSRMAYGYTF,TGTGCCAGTAGTATATTTAGCCGCATGGCCTATGGCTACACCTTC
TRBD1,once,TRBJ1-2,TRBV5-4,CASSWGDSNYGYTF,TGTGCCAGCAGCTGGGGGGACAGTAACTATGGCTACACCTTC
TRBD1,NA,TRBJ2-7,TRBV18,CASSPGTGSHEQYF,TGTGCCAGCTCACCAGGGACAGGGTCCCACGAGCAGTACTTC
TRBD2,NA,TRBJ2-3,TRBV4-2,CASSRSLVSYSGRADTQYF,TGTGCCAGCAGCAGATCCCTAGTCTCTTACAGCGGGAGGGCAGATACGCAGTATTTT
TRBD1,NA,TRBJ1-3,TRBV27,CASSTQGAGNTIYF,TGTGCCAGCAGCACACAGGGGGCTGGAAACACCATATATTTT
TRBD2,NA,TRBJ2-1,TRBV5-4,CASSPPGGRAYEQFF,TGTGCCAGCAGCCCCCCCGGCGGGAGGGCGTATGAGCAGTTCTTC
NA,NA,TRBJ1-1,TRBV25-1,CASSENSKAFF,TGTGCCAGCAGTGAAAACAGCAAAGCTTTCTTT
NA,NA,TRBJ2-5,TRBV6-5,CASSSTGLETQYF,TGTGCCAGCAGTTCCACAGGGCTAGAGACCCAGTACTTC
TRBD1,NA,TRBJ2-5,TRBV11-2,CASSLGSTGIQETQYF,TGTGCCAGCAGCTTAGGCTCGACAGGGATCCAAGAGACCCAGTACTTC
NA,NA,TRBJ1-5,TRBV5-1,CASSLLDSLNQPQHF,TGCGCCAGCAGCTTGTTGGACAGCCTTAATCAGCCCCAGCATTTT
TRBD2,NA,TRBJ2-2,TRBV4-3,CASSQAFGVAGGPRTGELFF,TGCGCCAGCAGCCAAGCCTTTGGCGTAGCGGGGGGGCCGCGGACCGGGGAGCTGTTTTTT
NA,NA,TRBJ2-3,TRBV27,CASSRLAFTDTQYF,TGTGCCAGCAGCCGCCTAGCCTTCACAGATACGCAGTATTTT
NA,NA,TRBJ1-4,TRBV25-1,CASSEYGGFGEKLFF,TGTGCCAGCAGTGAATATGGGGGGTTTGGTGAAAAACTGTTTTTT
TRBD2,NA,TRBJ2-7,TRBV7-8,CASNILAGYEQYF,TGTGCCAGCAACATACTAGCGGGCTACGAGCAGTACTTC
TRBD2,NA,TRBJ2-7,TRBV7-2,CASTYSGSPNEQYF,TGTGCCAGCACCTATAGCGGGAGTCCGAACGAGCAGTACTTC
NA,NA,TRBJ1-2,TRBV6-5,CASRLDRRNLYGYTF,TGTGCCAGCAGACTAGACCGGCGGAACCTCTATGGCTACACCTTC
NA,few,TRBJ2-1,TRBV12-3/TRBV12-4,CASRKSTRDEQFF,TGTGCCAGCCGTAAGTCCACCAGGGATGAGCAGTTCTTC
NA,NA,TRBJ2-2,TRBV6-1,CASSEDPGSFTGELFF,TGTGCCAGCAGTGAAGACCCCGGGAGCTTCACCGGGGAGCTGTTTTTT
TRBD2,NA,TRBJ2-3,TRBV10-3,CAIKGTSDTDTQYF,TGTGCCATCAAAGGGACTAGCGACACAGATACGCAGTATTTT
NA,NA,TRBJ1-6,TRBV6-5,CASSYRGQNNSPLHF,TGTGCCAGCAGTTACAGGGGCCAAAATAATTCACCCCTCCACTTT
TRBD2,NA,TRBJ2-4,TRBV2,CASRTGTSGALAKNIQYF,TGTGCCAGCAGAACCGGGACTAGCGGGGCACTAGCCAAAAACATTCAGTACTTC
TRBD2,NA,TRBJ2-3,TRBV6-1,CTSSERLAGSTDTQYF,TGTACCAGCAGTGAAAGACTAGCGGGAAGCACAGATACGCAGTATTTT
TRBD1,NA,TRBJ2-5,TRBV27,CASSSGGQGALETQYF,TGTGCCAGCAGTTCAGGGGGACAGGGGGCCTTAGAGACCCAGTACTTC
TRBD1,NA,TRBJ1-4,TRBV2,CASSLQGVNEKLFF,TGTGCCAGCAGTCTACAGGGGGTTAATGAAAAACTGTTTTTT
NA,NA,TRBJ1-3,TRBV11-2,CASSLARLSGNTIYF,TGTGCCAGCAGCTTAGCCAGACTCTCTGGAAACACCATATATTTT
NA,NA,TRBJ1-3,TRBV24-1,CATSGQGGNTIYF,TGTGCCACCAGTGGGCAGGGGGGAAACACCATATATTTT
NA,NA,TRBJ2-1,TRBV18,CASSPLYGDSSYNEQFF,TGTGCCAGCTCACCACTATACGGTGATAGCTCCTACAATGAGCAGTTCTTC
TRBD1,NA,TRBJ2-7,TRBV29-1,CSVEETGGPYEQYF,TGCAGCGTTGAAGAGACAGGGGGCCCCTACGAGCAGTACTTC
NA,NA,TRBJ1-1,TRBV19,CASSIFSIKGDTEAFF,TGTGCCAGTAGTATCTTCAGTATAAAGGGGGACACTGAAGCTTTCTTT
TRBD2,few,TRBJ2-7,TRBV3-1/TRBV3-2,CASSPLAGGLYEQYF,TGTGCCAGCAGTCCTCTGGCGGGGGGTCTCTACGAGCAGTACTTC
NA,NA,TRBJ2-3,TRBV2,CASSGTGTSTDTQYF,TGTGCCAGCAGTGGGACCGGGACTAGCACAGATACGCAGTATTTT
NA,once,TRBJ1-6,TRBV6-5,CASGPRSPLHF,TGTGCCAGCGGGCCCCGGTCACCCCTCCACTTT
NA,NA,TRBJ1-4,TRBV18,CASSNRVGQGAEKLFF,TGTGCCAGCTCAAACCGCGTAGGTCAGGGCGCTGAAAAACTGTTTTTT
NA,once,TRBJ1-2,TRBV12-3/TRBV12-4,CANSQGWDGGYTF,TGTGCCAATTCACAGGGTTGGGATGGTGGCTACACCTTC
TRBD2,NA,TRBJ2-7,TRBV28,CASSLSGGYEQYF,TGTGCCAGCAGTTTATCGGGGGGCTACGAGCAGTACTTC
NA,NA,TRBJ2-1,TRBV10-3,CAISESEAGANEQFF,TGTGCCATCAGTGAGTCGGAGGCAGGGGCTAATGAGCAGTTCTTC
TRBD1,NA,TRBJ1-2,TRBV4-1,CASSQPGQGDRYGYTF,TGCGCCAGCAGCCAGCCGGGACAGGGAGATCGCTATGGCTACACCTTC
TRBD1,NA,TRBJ1-4,TRBV18,CASRQGTGTEKLFF,TGTGCCAGCCGACAGGGGACAGGGACTGAAAAACTGTTTTTT
TRBD2,NA,TRBJ2-3,TRBV2,CASRDGGAGTQYF,TGTGCCAGCAGAGACGGGGGGGCAGGTACGCAGTATTTT
TRBD1,NA,TRBJ2-2,TRBV9,CASSARDRGSLTGELFF,TGTGCCAGCAGCGCCCGGGACAGGGGTTCTCTCACCGGGGAGCTGTTTTTT
NA,NA,TRBJ2-1,TRBV28,CASSLFPDEQFF,TGTGCCAGCAGTTTATTTCCGGATGAGCAGTTCTTC
NA,NA,TRBJ1-2,TRBV3-1/TRBV3-2,CASSLSPQPGYTF,TGTGCCAGCAGCCTTAGTCCACAGCCGGGCTACACCTTC
TRBD1,few,TRBJ1-6,TRBV5-4,CASSPRQGYNSPLHF,TGTGCCAGCAGCCCGCGACAGGGCTATAATTCACCCCTCCACTTT
NA,NA,TRBJ2-7,TRBV7-9,CASSSEADGSYEQYF,TGTGCCAGCAGCTCAGAAGCGGACGGTTCCTACGAGCAGTACTTC